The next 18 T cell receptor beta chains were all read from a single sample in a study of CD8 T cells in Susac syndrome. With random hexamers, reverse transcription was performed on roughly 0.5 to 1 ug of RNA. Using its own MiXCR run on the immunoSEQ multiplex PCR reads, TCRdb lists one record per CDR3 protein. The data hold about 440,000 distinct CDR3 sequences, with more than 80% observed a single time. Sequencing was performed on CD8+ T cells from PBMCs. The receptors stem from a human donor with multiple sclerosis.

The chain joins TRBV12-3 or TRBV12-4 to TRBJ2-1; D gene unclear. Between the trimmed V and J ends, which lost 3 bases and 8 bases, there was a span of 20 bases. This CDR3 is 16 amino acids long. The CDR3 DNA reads TGTGCCAGCAGTTTTGGGCCAACCAACAGACACTATGAGCAGTTCTTC. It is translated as CASSFGPTNRHYEQFF.

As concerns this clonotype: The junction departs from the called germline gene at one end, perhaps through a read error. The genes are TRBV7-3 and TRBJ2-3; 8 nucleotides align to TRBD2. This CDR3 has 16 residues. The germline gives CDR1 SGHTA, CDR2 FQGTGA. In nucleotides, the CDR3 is TGTACCAGCAGCCTTGTAGCGGGGTCTAGCACAGATACGCAGTATTTT. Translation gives CTSSLVAGSSTDTQYF.

The CDR3 reads CASSLRGTSGGDYSYEQYF. CDR3 bases: TGTGCCAGCAGTTTACGGGGGACTAGCGGGGGTGATTACTCCTACGAGCAGTACTTC. The chain recombines TRBV27 with TRBJ2-7, with 14 bases that match TRBD2. The CDR3 loop spans 19 amino acids. With V trimmed by 2 bases and J by 0 bases, 9 bases remained unmatched. Germline loops: CDR1 MNHEY, CDR2 SMNVEV (reference sequence).

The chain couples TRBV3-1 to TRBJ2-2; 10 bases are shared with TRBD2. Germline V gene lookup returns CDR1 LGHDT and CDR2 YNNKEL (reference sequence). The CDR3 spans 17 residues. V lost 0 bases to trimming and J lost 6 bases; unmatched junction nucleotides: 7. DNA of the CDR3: TGTGCCAGCAGCCAAGAGGCTGGGAGCGGGGGGGCCGGGGAGCTGTTTTTT. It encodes CASSQEAGSGGAGELFF. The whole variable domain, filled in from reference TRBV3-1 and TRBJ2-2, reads DTAVSQTPKYLVTQMGNDKSIKCEQNLGHDTMYWYKQDSKKFLKIMFSYNNKELIINETVPNRFSPKSPDKAHLNLHINSLELGDSAVYFCASSQEAGSGGAGELFFGEGSRLTVL.

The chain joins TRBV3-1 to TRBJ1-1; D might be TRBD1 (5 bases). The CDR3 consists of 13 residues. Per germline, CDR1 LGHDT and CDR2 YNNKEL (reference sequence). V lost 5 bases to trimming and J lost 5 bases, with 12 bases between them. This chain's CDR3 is CASSWGIRTEAFF. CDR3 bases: TGTGCCAGCAGCTGGGGGATTAGGACTGAAGCTTTCTTT. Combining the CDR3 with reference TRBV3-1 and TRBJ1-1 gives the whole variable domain DTAVSQTPKYLVTQMGNDKSIKCEQNLGHDTMYWYKQDSKKFLKIMFSYNNKELIINETVPNRFSPKSPDKAHLNLHINSLELGDSAVYFCASSWGIRTEAFFGQGTRLTVV.

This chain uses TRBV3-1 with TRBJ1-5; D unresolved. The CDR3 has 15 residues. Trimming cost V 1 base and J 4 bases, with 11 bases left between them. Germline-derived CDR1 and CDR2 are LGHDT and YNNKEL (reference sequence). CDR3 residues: CASSQGRLSNQPQHF. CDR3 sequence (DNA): TGTGCCAGCAGCCAAGGACGGCTGAGTAATCAGCCCCAGCATTTT. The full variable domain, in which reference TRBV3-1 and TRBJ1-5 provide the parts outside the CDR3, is DTAVSQTPKYLVTQMGNDKSIKCEQNLGHDTMYWYKQDSKKFLKIMFSYNNKELIINETVPNRFSPKSPDKAHLNLHINSLELGDSAVYFCASSQGRLSNQPQHFGDGTRLSIL.

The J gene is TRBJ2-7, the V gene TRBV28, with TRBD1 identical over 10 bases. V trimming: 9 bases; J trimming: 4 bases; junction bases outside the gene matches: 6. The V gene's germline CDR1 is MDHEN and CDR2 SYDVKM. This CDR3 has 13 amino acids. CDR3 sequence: CASHRDRGYEQYF. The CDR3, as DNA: TGTGCCAGTCACCGGGACAGGGGTTACGAGCAGTACTTC.

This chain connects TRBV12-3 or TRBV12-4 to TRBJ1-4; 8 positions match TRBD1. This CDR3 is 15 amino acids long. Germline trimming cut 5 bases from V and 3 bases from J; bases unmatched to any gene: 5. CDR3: CASSPTTGANEKLFF. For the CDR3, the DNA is TGTGCCAGCAGTCCCACGACAGGGGCTAATGAAAAACTGTTTTTT.

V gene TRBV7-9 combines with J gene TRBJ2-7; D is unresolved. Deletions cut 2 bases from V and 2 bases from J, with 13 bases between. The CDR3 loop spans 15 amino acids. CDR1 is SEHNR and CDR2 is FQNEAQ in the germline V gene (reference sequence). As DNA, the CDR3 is TGTGCCAGCAGCTTAAGTGTAACATCAACCTACGAGCAGTACTTC. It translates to CASSLSVTSTYEQYF.

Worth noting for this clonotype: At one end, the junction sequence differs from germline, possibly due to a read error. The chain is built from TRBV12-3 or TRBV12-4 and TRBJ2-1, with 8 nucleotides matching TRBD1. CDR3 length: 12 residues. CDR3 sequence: CASSLLGQDFAF. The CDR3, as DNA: TGTGCCAGCAGTCTCTTGGGACAGGATTTTGCCTTC.

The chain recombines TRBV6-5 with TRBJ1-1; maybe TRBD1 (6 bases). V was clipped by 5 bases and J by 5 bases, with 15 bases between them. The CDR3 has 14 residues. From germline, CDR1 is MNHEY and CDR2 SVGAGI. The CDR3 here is CASSIQGLRTEAFF. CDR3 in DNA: TGTGCCAGCAGTATACAGGGCCTCCGGACTGAAGCTTTCTTT.

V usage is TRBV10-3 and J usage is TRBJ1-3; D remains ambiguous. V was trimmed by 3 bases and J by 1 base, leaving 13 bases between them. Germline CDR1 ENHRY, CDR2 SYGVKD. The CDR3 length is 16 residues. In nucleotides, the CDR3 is TGTGCCATCAGTGACCCGATGGTGGGGTCTGGAAACACCATATATTTT. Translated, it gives CAISDPMVGSGNTIYF.

This CDR3 reads CASSMYRGRGTEAFF. In DNA, the CDR3 is TGTGCCAGCAGTATGTACAGGGGTCGGGGCACTGAAGCTTTCTTT. The chain combines TRBV28 with TRBJ1-1, with 7 bases that match TRBD1. From germline, CDR1 is MDHEN and CDR2 SYDVKM. This CDR3 comprises 15 residues. V trimming: 5 bases; J trimming: 4 bases; junction bases outside the gene matches: 10.

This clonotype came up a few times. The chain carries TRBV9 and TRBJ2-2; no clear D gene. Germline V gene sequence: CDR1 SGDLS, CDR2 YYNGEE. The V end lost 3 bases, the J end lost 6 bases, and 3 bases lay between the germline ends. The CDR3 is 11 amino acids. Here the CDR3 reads CASSGSGELFF. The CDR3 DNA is TGTGCCAGCAGCGGATCCGGGGAGCTGTTTTTT.

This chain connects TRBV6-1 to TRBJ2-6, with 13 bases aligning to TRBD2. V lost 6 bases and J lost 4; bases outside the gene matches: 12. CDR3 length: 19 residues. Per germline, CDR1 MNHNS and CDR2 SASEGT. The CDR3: CASSDGLAGDQGGANVLTF. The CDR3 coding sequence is TGTGCCAGCAGCGATGGACTAGCGGGAGACCAAGGGGGGGCCAACGTCCTGACTTTC.

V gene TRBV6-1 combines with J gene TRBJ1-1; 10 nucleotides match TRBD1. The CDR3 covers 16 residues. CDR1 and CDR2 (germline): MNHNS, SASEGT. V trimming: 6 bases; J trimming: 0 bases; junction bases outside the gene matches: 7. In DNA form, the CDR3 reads TGTGCCAGCAGGGCCGGGACAGGGGCTTTGAACACTGAAGCTTTCTTT. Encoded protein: CASRAGTGALNTEAFF.

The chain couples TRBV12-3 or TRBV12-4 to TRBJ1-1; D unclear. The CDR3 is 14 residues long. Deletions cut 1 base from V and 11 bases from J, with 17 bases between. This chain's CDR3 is CASSLGGEGLEAFF. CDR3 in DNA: TGTGCCAGCAGTTTAGGGGGAGAAGGTTTGGAGGCTTTCTTT.

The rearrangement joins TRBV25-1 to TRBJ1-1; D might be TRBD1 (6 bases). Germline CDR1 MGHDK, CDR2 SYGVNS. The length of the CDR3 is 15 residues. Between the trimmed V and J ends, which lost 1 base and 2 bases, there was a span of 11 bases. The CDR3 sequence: CASSEFLGGNTEAFF. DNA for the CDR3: TGTGCCAGCAGTGAATTTCTGGGGGGCAACACTGAAGCTTTCTTT.